This TCR beta chain was observed in a study of cytomegalovirus exposure and HLA in healthy donors. Whole-study results and caveats: A missense variant in DCLRE1C was later tied to TCR beta V- and J-gene trimming. In vitro, three CMV-associated chains proved specific for CMV antigens. A later analysis appeared to link common viral pathogens to several of the most significant clusters.

PCR used 60 Vbeta primers and 13 Jbeta primers. The protocol was immunoSEQ multiplex PCR, while the TCRdb copy is restricted to in-frame clones and leaves out a portion. Of more than 80,000 clones listed, 60% to 80% are singletons. This CDR3 is 13 amino acids long. Trimming cost V 6 bases and J 5 bases; bases outside gene matches: 3. CDR1 and CDR2 (germline): LNHDA, SQIVND (reference sequence). This clone was counted at least ten times. The target antigen is unknown. The sample contains more than one DNA sequence encoding this CDR3. Donors showed nominal health when sampled, although they likely had unrecorded immune exposures.

The sequencing input was PBMCs. The clonotype comes from a female donor in good health and CMV-seronegative. The genes are TRBV19 and TRBJ2-1; 8 bases line up with TRBD1. Here the CDR3 DNA reads TGTGCCAGTAGACGGACAGGGAACAATGAGCAGTTCTTC. Its translation: CASRRTGNNEQFF.